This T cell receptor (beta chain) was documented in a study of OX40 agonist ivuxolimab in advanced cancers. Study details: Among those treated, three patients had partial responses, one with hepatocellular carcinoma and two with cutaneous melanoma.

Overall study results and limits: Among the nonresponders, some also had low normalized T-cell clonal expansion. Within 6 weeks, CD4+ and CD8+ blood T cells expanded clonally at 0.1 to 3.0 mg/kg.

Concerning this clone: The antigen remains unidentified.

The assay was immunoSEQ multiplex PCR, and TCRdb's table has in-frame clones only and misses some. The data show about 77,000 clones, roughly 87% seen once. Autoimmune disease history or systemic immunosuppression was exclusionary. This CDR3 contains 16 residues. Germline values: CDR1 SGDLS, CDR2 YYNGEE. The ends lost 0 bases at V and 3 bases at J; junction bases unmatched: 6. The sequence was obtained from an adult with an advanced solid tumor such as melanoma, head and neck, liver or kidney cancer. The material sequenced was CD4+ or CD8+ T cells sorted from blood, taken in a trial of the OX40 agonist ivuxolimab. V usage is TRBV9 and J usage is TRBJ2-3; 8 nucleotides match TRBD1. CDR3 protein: CASSVETGGRTDTQYF. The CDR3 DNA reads TGTGCCAGCAGCGTAGAAACAGGGGGTAGGACAGATACGCAGTATTTT. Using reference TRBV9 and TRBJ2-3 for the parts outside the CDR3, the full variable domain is DSGVTQTPKHLITATGQRVTLRCSPRSGDLSVYWYQQSLDQGLQFLIQYYNGEERAKGNILERFSAQQFPDLHSELNLSSLELGDSALYFCASSVETGGRTDTQYFGPGTRLTVL.